This paragraph covers one T cell receptor (beta chain) sequence. Its specificity is not known. V lost 1 base to trimming and J lost 3 bases, with 11 bases between them. The CDR3 has 15 amino acids. The germline V gene has CDR1 MNHEY and CDR2 SMNVEV (reference sequence). This specimen belongs to a study of blood T cells in healthy people across ages. The donors, healthy Caucasians from Russia, were aged roughly 6 to 90. The authors ran a second PCR of about 7 to 11 cycles using a sample-barcoded 5' primer and a J-beta primer mix. Each cDNA was tagged by a template-switch adaptor containing 12 random nucleotides. TCRdb recomputed calls from the 5' RACE reads with MiXCR, one row per CDR3 protein. The sample shows roughly 700,000 distinct CDR3 sequences, around 45% of them seen only once. General observations from the study: Getting older went along with TCR beta diversity per million T cells dropping roughly linearly.

The sequence was obtained from a woman in her sixties in good health. The chain uses TRBV27 and TRBJ2-3; possible D gene TRBD1, 5 bases. Sequences were obtained from blood. The CDR3 sequence: CASSLFSRATDTQYF. CDR3 nucleotide sequence: TGTGCCAGCAGTTTATTCTCCAGGGCTACAGATACGCAGTATTTT.